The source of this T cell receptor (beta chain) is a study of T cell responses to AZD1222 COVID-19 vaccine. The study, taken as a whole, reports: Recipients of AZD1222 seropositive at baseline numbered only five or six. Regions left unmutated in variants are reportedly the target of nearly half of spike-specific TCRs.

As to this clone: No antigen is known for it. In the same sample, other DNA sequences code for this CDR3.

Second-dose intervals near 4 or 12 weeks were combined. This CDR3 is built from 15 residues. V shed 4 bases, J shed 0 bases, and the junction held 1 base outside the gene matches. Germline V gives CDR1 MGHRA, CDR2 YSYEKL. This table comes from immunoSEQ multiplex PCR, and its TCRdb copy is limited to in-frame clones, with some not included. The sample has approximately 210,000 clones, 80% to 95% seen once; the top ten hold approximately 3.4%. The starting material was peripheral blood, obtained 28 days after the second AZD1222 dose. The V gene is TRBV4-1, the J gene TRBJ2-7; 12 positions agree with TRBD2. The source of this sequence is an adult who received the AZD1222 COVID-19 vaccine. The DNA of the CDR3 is TGCGCCAGCAGCCTGACTAGCGGGAGCTCCTACGAGCAGTACTTC. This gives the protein CASSLTSGSSYEQYF.